Presented here are 14 T cell receptor beta chains from one specimen sequenced in a study of CD8 T cells in ankylosing spondylitis. One entry per CDR3 protein results from TCRdb running MiXCR on the 5' RACE reads. The sample includes 200,000 to 250,000 distinct CDR3 sequences, under 12% of them seen just once. The sample was blood, either unsorted or a sorted T cell fraction (not recorded which). These receptors were taken from a male donor with ankylosing spondylitis or in good health (not recorded which).

This clonotype was detected many times. CDR3 region: CASTTAENYGYTF. Written as DNA, the CDR3 is TGCGCCAGCACCACGGCCGAGAACTATGGCTACACCTTC. This chain links TRBV5-1 with TRBJ1-2; no firm D call. Germline V lookup: CDR1 SGHRS, CDR2 YFSETQ. V was clipped by 6 bases and J by 2 bases, with 11 bases between them. This CDR3 region has 13 residues.

The rearrangement links TRBV9 to TRBJ2-1, with TRBD1 as a possible D gene (6 bases). The V and J ends lost 2 bases and 3 bases respectively, with 9 bases between them. Per germline, CDR1 SGDLS and CDR2 YYNGEE. The CDR3 consists of 14 residues. This CDR3 reads CASSVEGDYNEQFF. The CDR3 region has the DNA TGTGCCAGCAGCGTCGAGGGGGACTACAATGAGCAGTTCTTC.

This clonotype was found many times. The rearrangement uses TRBV5-1 and TRBJ2-2, with 9 bases matching TRBD1. Per germline, CDR1 SGHRS and CDR2 YFSETQ. With V trimmed by 0 bases and J by 3 bases, 0 bases remained unmatched. The CDR3 is 15 residues long. For the CDR3, the DNA is TGCGCCAGCAGCTTGGACAGGGGGCACACCGGGGAGCTGTTTTTT. This codes for CASSLDRGHTGELFF.

This clonotype was counted a single time. V gene TRBV24-1 combines with J gene TRBJ2-2; TRBD1 agrees at 10 bases. V shed 8 bases, J shed 4 bases, and the junction held 3 bases outside the gene matches. Germline assignment: CDR1 KGHDR and CDR2 SFDVKD. The CDR3 consists of 14 residues. The CDR3 here is CATKGTGATGELFF. In nucleotides, the CDR3 is TGTGCCACCAAGGGGACAGGGGCCACCGGGGAGCTGTTTTTT.

This clonotype was recorded many times. This chain joins TRBV15 and TRBJ2-7, with a tentative D call TRBD1 (6 bases). V shed 1 base and J shed 3 bases, with 16 bases lying between them. The CDR3 length is 16 residues. Germline CDR1 and CDR2: LNHNV and YYDKDF (reference sequence). The CDR3 here is CATSRGVTGNSYEQYF. The CDR3 DNA is TGTGCCACCAGCAGAGGCGTAACAGGGAATAGCTACGAGCAGTACTTC.

The sample holds many counts of this clonotype. The chain recombines TRBV7-2 with TRBJ1-4; no definite D call. The CDR3 extends over 15 amino acids. The germline CDR1 and CDR2 sequences are SGHTA and FQGNSA. Trimming shortened V by 5 bases and J by 8 bases, and 18 bases separated the two germline ends. The CDR3 nucleotides are TGTGCCAGCAGCGACCGTGGAGGGCTTGGGGAAAAACTGTTTTTT. Amino acids: CASSDRGGLGEKLFF.

This clonotype appeared a few times. This chain joins TRBV6-1 and TRBJ1-6; 7 bases agree with TRBD1. V shed 6 bases and J 10 bases; nucleotides not matched to a gene: 9. CDR1 MNHNS and CDR2 SASEGT come from the germline V gene. This CDR3 is 14 amino acids long. CDR3 region: CASSIDREHSPLHF. The CDR3 DNA is TGTGCCAGCAGCATAGACAGGGAGCACTCACCCCTCCACTTT.

The genes are TRBV29-1 and TRBJ2-7; possibly TRBD1 or TRBD2 for D (6 bases each). Germline-derived CDR1 and CDR2 are SQVTM and ANQGSEA. The V and J ends lost 7 bases and 2 bases respectively, with 9 bases between them. The CDR3 totals 11 residues. Here the CDR3 DNA reads TGCAGCGCGGGGGCAACCTACGAGCAGTACTTC. This encodes CSAGATYEQYF.

This clonotype has only a few counts. The chain carries TRBV5-1 and TRBJ2-1, with TRBD1 identical over 7 bases. The CDR3 length is 16 residues. Germline V gene data show CDR1 as SGHRS and CDR2 as YFSETQ. V lost 5 bases and J lost 7; bases outside the gene matches: 15. For the CDR3, the DNA is TGCGCCAGCAGTTACACCGGGACAGTTCTGGAAAATGAGCAGTTCTTC. As protein: CASSYTGTVLENEQFF.

This clonotype occurred many times. The gene calls are TRBV29-1 and TRBJ2-7, with D possibly matching TRBD2 (6 bases). V was trimmed by 7 bases and J by 0 bases, leaving 19 bases between them. The CDR3 sequence is 15 residues long. Looked up from germline, CDR1 is SQVTM and CDR2 is ANQGSEA. The CDR3: CSAGLWDSRSYEQYF. CDR3 bases: TGCAGCGCCGGCCTGTGGGACTCCCGCTCCTACGAGCAGTACTTC.

V is TRBV20-1 and J is TRBJ2-7; 10 nucleotides agree with TRBD1. The CDR3 runs 15 residues. Germline V gene lookup returns CDR1 DFQATT and CDR2 SNEGSKA (reference sequence). V trimming: 3 bases; J trimming: 0 bases; junction bases outside the gene matches: 5. This chain's CDR3 is CSARTGGKSSYEQYF. The DNA of the CDR3 is TGCAGTGCTAGGACAGGGGGCAAAAGCTCCTACGAGCAGTACTTC.

Ten or more counts support this clonotype. The chain carries TRBV20-1 and TRBJ2-1; TRBD1 aligns across 10 bases. From germline, CDR1 is DFQATT and CDR2 SNEGSKA (reference sequence). J lost 6 bases, V lost 5 bases, and 7 bases had no gene match. The CDR3 totals 14 residues. The CDR3 sequence is CSAYPGQGINEQFF. CDR3 coding DNA: TGCAGTGCTTATCCGGGACAGGGGATCAATGAGCAGTTCTTC.

There are many counts of this clonotype. The V gene is TRBV20-1, the J gene TRBJ2-3, with 12 bases lining up with TRBD2. V dropped 6 bases and J dropped 0; count of bases not matched to a gene: 7. The CDR3 sequence is 16 residues long. The germline CDR1 and CDR2 sequences are DFQATT and SNEGSKA (reference sequence). For the CDR3, the DNA is TGCAGTGCCGGACTAGCGGGGCCCGCTAGCACAGATACGCAGTATTTT. It encodes CSAGLAGPASTDTQYF.

This clonotype was seen a handful of times. The CDR3 region has the DNA TGTGCCAGCAGCTTTTCAGGGGGCAAAGGCTACACCTTC. Translation: CASSFSGGKGYTF. The chain couples TRBV7-2 to TRBJ1-2; TRBD1 matches at 8 bases. Per germline, CDR1 SGHTA and CDR2 FQGNSA. The junction had 5 bases not matched to a gene; V was cut back by 3 bases and J by 8 bases. CDR3 size: 13 residues.